The rows below give T cell receptor beta chains drawn from one sample of a study of blood T cell repertoires in COVID-19. Generated by immunoSEQ multiplex PCR, the TCRdb table keeps only in-frame clones and is missing some. This table holds about 140,000 clones, 80% to 85% found once. Sequenced input: PBMCs or T cells enriched from blood (not recorded which). These receptors originate from a man aged 35 to 55 with acute COVID-19. CDR3s include the opening cysteine and the closing phenylalanine or tryptophan. Each record gives: V gene, J gene, D gene, clone size, CDR3 DNA, CDR3 protein. A D gene is named only where the DNA matches it firmly. Some rows have no size entry. The others give once, few or many, or a class for an expanded clone.

TRBV5-4	TRBJ2-2	TRBD1	few	TGTGCCAGCAGCCTCGGGACAGGGAAGACCGGGGAGCTGTTTTTT	CASSLGTGKTGELFF
TRBV30	TRBJ1-2	NA	NA	TGTGCCTGGACAGGAATCTATGGCTACACCTTC	CAWTGIYGYTF
TRBV11-2	TRBJ1-4	NA	NA	TGTGCCAGCAGGGAGGCAGGGGCAACTAATGAAAAACTGTTTTTT	CASREAGATNEKLFF
TRBV19	TRBJ2-3	NA	NA	TGTGCCAGTAGTCCCGGAGAGGGGGGGTCCACAGATACGCAGTATTTT	CASSPGEGGSTDTQYF
TRBV5-1	TRBJ1-1	TRBD1	NA	TGCGCCAGCAGCACTATCGACAGGGGGAGAACTGAAGCTTTCTTT	CASSTIDRGRTEAFF
TRBV5-1	TRBJ1-2	NA	NA	TGCGCCAGCAGGGTGACAGGCGACTATGGCTACACCTTC	CASRVTGDYGYTF
TRBV18	TRBJ1-1	TRBD1	few	TGTGCCAGCTCGGGGACAGTGGTAGCTTTCTTT	CASSGTVVAFF
TRBV6-2/TRBV6-3	TRBJ2-7	NA	few	TGTGCCAGCAGTTACGATCCTCAACTCTACGAGCAGTACTTC	CASSYDPQLYEQYF
TRBV5-1	TRBJ2-3	TRBD1	NA	TGCGCCACCTCGACAGGGCCCAGCACAGATACGCAGTATTTT	CATSTGPSTDTQYF
TRBV7-9	TRBJ2-7	NA	NA	TGTGCCAGCAGCTCTGCCCGTCGGGACGAGCAGTACTTC	CASSSARRDEQYF
TRBV4-3	TRBJ2-5	NA	NA	TGCGCCAGCAGCCCGTGGGTCGGTGCAGGGGAGACCCAGTACTTC	CASSPWVGAGETQYF
TRBV12-3/TRBV12-4	TRBJ2-7	NA	NA	TGTGCCAGCGCAGGGGGGAGCTCCTACGAGCAGTACTTC	CASAGGSSYEQYF
TRBV19	TRBJ1-3	NA	NA	TGTGCCAGTAGTTCCGAGTTAGGAAACACCATATATTTT	CASSSELGNTIYF
TRBV5-4	TRBJ1-2	NA	once	TGTGCCAGCAGCTTGGTGGGGGGGGCCTATGGCTACACCTTC	CASSLVGGAYGYTF
TRBV7-8	TRBJ2-1	TRBD2	NA	TGTGCCAGCAGCTTGGGACTAGCGGGGGGGAATGAGCAGTTCTTC	CASSLGLAGGNEQFF
TRBV9	TRBJ2-2	NA	NA	TGTGCCAGCAGCGTAGTTACCGGGATTGGCGGGGAGCTGTTTTTT	CASSVVTGIGGELFF
TRBV4-3	TRBJ2-1	NA	NA	TGCGCCAGCAGCCAAGATCTTGGGCTAGAAGGGGGGGATGAGCAGTTCTTC	CASSQDLGLEGGDEQFF
TRBV5-6	TRBJ2-1	NA	NA	TGTGCCAGCAGCTTGGGGCTAGCAAATGAGCAGTTCTTC	CASSLGLANEQFF
TRBV19	TRBJ1-1	NA	NA	TGTGCCAGTAGTGCGCGCCCCGACAGGAACACTGAAGCTTTCTTT	CASSARPDRNTEAFF
TRBV3-1/TRBV3-2	TRBJ2-7	TRBD2	NA	TGTGCCAGCAGCATGACTAGCGGGAGTTACGAGCAGTACTTC	CASSMTSGSYEQYF
TRBV4-3	TRBJ1-1	TRBD1	NA	TGCGCCAGCAGCCAAGGTCTTAGGACAGGGGAATCTTTCTTT	CASSQGLRTGESFF
TRBV6-5	TRBJ2-5	NA	NA	TGTGCCAGCAGTCCGCCGGGCCCTGAGGGGACCCAGTACTTC	CASSPPGPEGTQYF
TRBV4-3	TRBJ1-4	NA	NA	TGCGCCAGCAGCCAAGATGGACAGTTTAATGAAAAACTGTTTTTT	CASSQDGQFNEKLFF
TRBV29-1	TRBJ2-7	TRBD1	NA	TGCAGCGTTAGTCCGGGACAGGGGCTCGAGCAGTACTTC	CSVSPGQGLEQYF
TRBV24-1	TRBJ1-5	TRBD1	NA	TGTGCCACCAGTGACGAAACAGGGGATCGCAATCAGCCCCAGCATTTT	CATSDETGDRNQPQHF
TRBV9	TRBJ2-1	TRBD2	NA	TGTGCCAGCGGGAGGGATCGATTGGAGGCGCAGTTCTTC	CASGRDRLEAQFF
TRBV5-1	TRBJ1-2	TRBD1	few	TGCGCCAGCAGCACAGGGGTTAACTATGGCTACACCTTC	CASSTGVNYGYTF
TRBV10-1	TRBJ2-3	TRBD2	NA	TGCGCCAGCAGTGTGGGGTTGACTAGCGGGAGTCGGTCAGATACGCAGTATTTT	CASSVGLTSGSRSDTQYF
TRBV2	TRBJ2-1	TRBD1	NA	TGTGCCAGCAGTGCCGGACAGGTTTCGTGGTATGAGCAGTTCTTC	CASSAGQVSWYEQFF
TRBV7-2	TRBJ1-2	NA	NA	TGTGCCAGCAGCCCTCAGACAGTAAACTATGGCTACACCTTC	CASSPQTVNYGYTF
TRBV20-1	TRBJ1-1	NA	once	TGCAGTGCTAGAGAAGCCTATGAAGCTTTCTTT	CSAREAYEAFF
TRBV5-1	TRBJ1-2	TRBD1	NA	TGCGCCAGCAGCTTGGGGACAGGGGGCGCCGGCTACACCTTC	CASSLGTGGAGYTF
TRBV30	TRBJ1-4	TRBD1	NA	TGTGCCTGGGCACAGGGGGCAACTAATGAAAAACTGTTTTTT	CAWAQGATNEKLFF
TRBV11-2	TRBJ2-1	TRBD2	NA	TGTGCCAGCAGCCAGGGACTACCCAATGAGCAGTTCTTC	CASSQGLPNEQFF
TRBV7-9	TRBJ2-2	NA	NA	TGTGCCAGCAGCTTAGAATTTGACCGGGACAATCCCGGGGAGCTGTTTTTT	CASSLEFDRDNPGELFF
TRBV2	TRBJ2-7	NA	NA	TGTGCCAGCAGCCCTACTTACGAGCAGTACTTC	CASSPTYEQYF
TRBV10-3	TRBJ1-1	NA	NA	TGTGCCATCAGGATCAGTATCTGGCCGAACACTGAAGCTTTCTTT	CAIRISIWPNTEAFF
TRBV7-9	TRBJ2-7	TRBD1	NA	TGTGCCAGCAGCGACTGGGACAGGGGGCCCTACGAGCAGTACTTC	CASSDWDRGPYEQYF
TRBV28	TRBJ2-7	TRBD1	NA	TGTGCCAGCAGTCGGGACAGGGTGAACGAGCAGTACTTC	CASSRDRVNEQYF
TRBV27	TRBJ1-5	NA	few	TGTGCCAGCAGTACCCGACAGTACAATCAGCCCCAGCATTTT	CASSTRQYNQPQHF